What follows is one T cell receptor (beta chain) and its context. The antigen is unknown. This sample was included in a study of T cell clonotyping in hematopoietic cell transplantation. Findings and caveats of the study: Without cell sorting, CD4 versus CD8 contributions remain unresolved. After transplant, recipient diversity fell while pathologically expanded clonotypes grew through day 180.

The CDR3 consists of 14 residues. Trimming left V 2 bases short and J 7 bases short, with 14 bases between. Germline loops: CDR1 ENHRY, CDR2 SYGVKD. Using immunoSEQ multiplex PCR, the repertoire was profiled, and TCRdb retains in-frame clones only, with some absent. Of roughly 37,000 clones listed, 80% to 90% are singletons. The rearrangement links TRBV10-3 to TRBJ1-1, with TRBD1 as a possible D gene (5 bases). The source material was peripheral blood mononuclear cells. This clonotype was sampled from a woman in her forties in good health. Some clones in this sample may be carry-over from other donors' samples. The CDR3 nucleotides are TGTGCCATCAGTGAGCCCTTCCGACAGAGTGAAGCTTTCTTT. Protein sequence: CAISEPFRQSEAFF.